Listed below are T cell receptor beta chains from one sample, sequenced in a study of blood T cell repertoires in COVID-19. TCRdb keeps only in-frame clones here, not all; method: immunoSEQ multiplex PCR. This table has over 150,000 clones, 85% to 90% appearing once. The specimen sequenced was peripheral blood. The receptors derive from a man aged 55 to 70 with COVID-19, enrolled during active disease. Each CDR3 is given without its conserved first and last residue.

TRBJ1-6,TRBV19,12,ASSTVVSAAPLH
TRBJ1-3,TRBV7-2,12,ASSSQYSGNTIY
TRBJ2-3,TRBV19,14,ASSIPGTLNSDTQY
TRBJ1-1,TRBV6-2/TRBV6-3,13,ASSTWTGGNTEAF
TRBJ2-1,TRBV19,12,ASSPFPRLTEQF
TRBJ1-5,TRBV7-2,16,ASSLDYPGTNSNQPQH
TRBJ1-4,TRBV14,17,ASSQDDWTGWALNEKLF
TRBJ1-3,TRBV11-3,13,ASSSTVISGNTIY
TRBJ2-5,TRBV5-1,9,ASSFLETQY
TRBJ1-2,TRBV6-1,14,ASSEARRSTNYGYT
TRBJ1-1,TRBV4-3,11,ASSQDLYTEAF
TRBJ1-1,TRBV10-2,13,ASSQLTGDGTEAF
TRBJ2-7,TRBV2,10,AGTSGAYEQY
TRBJ2-1,TRBV24-1,13,ATSDSQLSYNEQF
TRBJ2-7,TRBV29-1,10,SVEGQTYEQY
TRBJ1-5,TRBV28,12,ASRTQVSNQPQH
TRBJ1-1,TRBV7-8,15,ASSLKFGATLNTEAF
TRBJ2-1,TRBV18,14,ASSPQPLVAYNEQF
TRBJ1-4,TRBV15,11,ATSRDRGEKLF
TRBJ1-3,TRBV5-4,16,ASSLRIPWGPSGNTIY